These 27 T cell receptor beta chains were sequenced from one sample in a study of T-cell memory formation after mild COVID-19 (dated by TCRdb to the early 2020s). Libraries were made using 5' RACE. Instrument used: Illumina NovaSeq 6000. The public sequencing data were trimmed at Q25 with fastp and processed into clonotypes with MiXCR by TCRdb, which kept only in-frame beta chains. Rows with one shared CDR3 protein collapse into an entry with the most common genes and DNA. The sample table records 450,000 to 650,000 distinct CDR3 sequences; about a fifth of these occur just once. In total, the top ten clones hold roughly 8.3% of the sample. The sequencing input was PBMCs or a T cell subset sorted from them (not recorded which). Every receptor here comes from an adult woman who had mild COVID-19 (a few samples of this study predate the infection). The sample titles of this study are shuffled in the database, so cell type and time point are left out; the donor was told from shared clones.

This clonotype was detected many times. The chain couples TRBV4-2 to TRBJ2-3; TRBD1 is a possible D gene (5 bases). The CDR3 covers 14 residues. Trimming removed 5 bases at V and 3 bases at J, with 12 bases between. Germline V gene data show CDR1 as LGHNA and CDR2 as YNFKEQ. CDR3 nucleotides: TGTGCCAGCAGCGAAACGACAGTAACAGATACGCAGTATTTT. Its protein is CASSETTVTDTQYF.

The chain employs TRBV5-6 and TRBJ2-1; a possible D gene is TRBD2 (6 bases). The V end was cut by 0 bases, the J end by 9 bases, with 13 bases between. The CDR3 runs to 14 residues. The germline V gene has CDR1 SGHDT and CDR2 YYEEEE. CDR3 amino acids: CASSLVKIGGEQFF. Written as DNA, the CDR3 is TGTGCCAGCAGCTTGGTTAAAATCGGGGGTGAGCAGTTCTTC.

In DNA, the CDR3 is TGTGCCACCAGTGAAGGACAGGGTTATCAGCCCCAGCATTTT. Its protein is CATSEGQGYQPQHF. V and J are TRBV24-1 and TRBJ1-5; 8 bases map to TRBD1. V was clipped by 4 bases and J by 5 bases; unmatched bases: 3. The CDR3 sequence is 14 residues long. Germline CDR1 is KGHDR and CDR2 is SFDVKD.

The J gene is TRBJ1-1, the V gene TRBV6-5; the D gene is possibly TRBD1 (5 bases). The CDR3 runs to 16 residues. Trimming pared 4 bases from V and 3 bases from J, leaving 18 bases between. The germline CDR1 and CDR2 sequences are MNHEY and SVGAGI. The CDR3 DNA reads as TGTGCCAGCAGTTTTGGGGGGTTGTCCCCGGACACTGAAGCTTTCTTT. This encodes CASSFGGLSPDTEAFF.

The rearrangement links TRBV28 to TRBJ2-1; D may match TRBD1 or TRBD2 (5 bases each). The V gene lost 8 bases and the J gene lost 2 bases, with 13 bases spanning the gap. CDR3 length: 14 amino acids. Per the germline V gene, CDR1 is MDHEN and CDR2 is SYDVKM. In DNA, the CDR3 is TGTGCCAGCCTACCCAGAGGGGCCTACAATGAGCAGTTCTTC. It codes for CASLPRGAYNEQFF.

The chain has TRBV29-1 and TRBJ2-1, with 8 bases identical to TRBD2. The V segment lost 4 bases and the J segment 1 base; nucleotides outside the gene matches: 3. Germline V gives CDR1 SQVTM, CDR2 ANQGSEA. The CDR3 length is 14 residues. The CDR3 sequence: CSVGRGESYNEQFF. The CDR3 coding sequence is TGCAGCGTTGGGCGGGGGGAATCCTACAATGAGCAGTTCTTC.

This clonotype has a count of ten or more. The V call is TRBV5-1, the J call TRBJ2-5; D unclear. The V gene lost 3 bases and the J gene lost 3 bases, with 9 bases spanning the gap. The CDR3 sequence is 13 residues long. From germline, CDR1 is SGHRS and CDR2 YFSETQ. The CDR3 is CASSSDGKETQYF. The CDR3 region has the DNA TGCGCCAGCAGCTCTGACGGTAAAGAGACCCAGTACTTC.

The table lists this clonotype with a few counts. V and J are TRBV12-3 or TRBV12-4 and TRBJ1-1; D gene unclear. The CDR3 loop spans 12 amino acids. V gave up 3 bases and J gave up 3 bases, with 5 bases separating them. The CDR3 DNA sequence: TGTGCCAGCAGTTTTGTGGACACTGAAGCTTTCTTT. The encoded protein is CASSFVDTEAFF.

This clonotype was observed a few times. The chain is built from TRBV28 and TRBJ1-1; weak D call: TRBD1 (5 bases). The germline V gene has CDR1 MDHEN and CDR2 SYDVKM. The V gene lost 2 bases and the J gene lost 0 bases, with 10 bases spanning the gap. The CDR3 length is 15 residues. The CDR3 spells CASSLRGTVNTEAFF. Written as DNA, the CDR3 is TGTGCCAGCAGTTTACGTGGGACGGTGAACACTGAAGCTTTCTTT.

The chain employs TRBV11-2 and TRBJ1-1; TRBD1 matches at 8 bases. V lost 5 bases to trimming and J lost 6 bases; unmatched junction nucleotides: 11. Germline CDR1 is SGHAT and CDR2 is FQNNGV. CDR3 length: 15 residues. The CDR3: CASSRVGQGRAEAFF. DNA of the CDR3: TGTGCCAGCAGCCGAGTCGGACAGGGAAGGGCTGAAGCTTTCTTT.

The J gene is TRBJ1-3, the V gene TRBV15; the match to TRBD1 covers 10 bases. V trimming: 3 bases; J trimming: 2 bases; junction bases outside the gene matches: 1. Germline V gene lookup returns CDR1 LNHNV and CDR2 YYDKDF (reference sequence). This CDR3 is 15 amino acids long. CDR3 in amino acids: CATSRGQGPGNTIYF. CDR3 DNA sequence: TGTGCCACCAGCAGGGGACAGGGGCCTGGAAACACCATATATTTT.

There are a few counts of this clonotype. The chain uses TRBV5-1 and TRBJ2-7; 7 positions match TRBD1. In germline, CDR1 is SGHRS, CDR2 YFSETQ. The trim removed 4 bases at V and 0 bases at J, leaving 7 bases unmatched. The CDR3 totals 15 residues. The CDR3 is CASSPGQVYSYEQYF. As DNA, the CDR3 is TGCGCCAGCAGCCCCGGACAGGTATACTCCTACGAGCAGTACTTC.

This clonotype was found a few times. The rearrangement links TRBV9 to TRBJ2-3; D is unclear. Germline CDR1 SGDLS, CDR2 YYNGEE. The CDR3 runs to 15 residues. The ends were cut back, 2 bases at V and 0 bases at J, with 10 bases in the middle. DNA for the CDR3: TGTGCCAGCAGCGTGCAGACACTAAGCACAGATACGCAGTATTTT. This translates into CASSVQTLSTDTQYF.

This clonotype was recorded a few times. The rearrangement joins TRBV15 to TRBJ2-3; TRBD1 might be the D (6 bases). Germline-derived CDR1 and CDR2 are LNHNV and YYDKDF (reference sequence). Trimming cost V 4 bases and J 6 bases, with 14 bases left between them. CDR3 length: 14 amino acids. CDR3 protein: CATSTTGYADTQYF. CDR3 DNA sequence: TGTGCCACCAGCACAACAGGGTATGCGGATACGCAGTATTTT.

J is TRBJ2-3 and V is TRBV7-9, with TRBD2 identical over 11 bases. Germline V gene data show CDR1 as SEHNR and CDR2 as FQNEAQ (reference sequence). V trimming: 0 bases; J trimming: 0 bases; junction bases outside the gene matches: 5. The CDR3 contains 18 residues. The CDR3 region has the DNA TGTGCCAGCAGCTTAGCGCAGGGACTAGCGGACAGCACAGATACGCAGTATTTT. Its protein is CASSLAQGLADSTDTQYF.

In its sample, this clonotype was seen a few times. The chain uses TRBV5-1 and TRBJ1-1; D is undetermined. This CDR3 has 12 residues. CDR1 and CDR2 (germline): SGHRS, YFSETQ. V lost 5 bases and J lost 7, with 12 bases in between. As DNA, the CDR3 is TGCGCCAGCAGGATGGTCAAGTTTGAAGCTTTCTTT. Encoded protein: CASRMVKFEAFF. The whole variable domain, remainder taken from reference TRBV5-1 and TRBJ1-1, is KAGVTQTPRYLIKTRGQQVTLSCSPISGHRSVSWYQQTPGQGLQFLFEYFSETQRNKGNFPGRFSGRQFSNSRSEMNVSTLELGDSALYLCASRMVKFEAFFGQGTRLTVV.

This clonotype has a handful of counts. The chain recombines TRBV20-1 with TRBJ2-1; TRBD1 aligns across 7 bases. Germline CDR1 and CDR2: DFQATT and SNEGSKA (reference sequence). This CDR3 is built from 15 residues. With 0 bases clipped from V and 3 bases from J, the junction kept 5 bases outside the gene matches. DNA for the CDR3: TGCAGTGCTAGAGAGACAGGGTCTATCTACAATGAGCAGTTCTTC. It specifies CSARETGSIYNEQFF.

CDR3 coding DNA: TGTGCCAGCAGCTCGCCACCGGGCTCCGGATCCAGTGGGGAGACCCAGTACTTC. Its protein product is CASSSPPGSGSSGETQYF. The genes are TRBV7-3 and TRBJ2-5; D remains unclear. With 4 bases removed from V and 5 bases from J, the gap between germline ends came to 26 bases. Germline V CDR1 and CDR2: SGHTA, FQGTGA. This CDR3 has 18 amino acids.

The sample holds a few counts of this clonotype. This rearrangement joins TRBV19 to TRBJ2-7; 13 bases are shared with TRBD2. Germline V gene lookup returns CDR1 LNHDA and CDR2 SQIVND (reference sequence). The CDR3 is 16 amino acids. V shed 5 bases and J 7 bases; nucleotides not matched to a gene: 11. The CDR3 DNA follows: TGTGCCAGTAGTCGGTGGACTAGCGGGAGTTTAAGGGAGCAGTACTTC. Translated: CASSRWTSGSLREQYF.

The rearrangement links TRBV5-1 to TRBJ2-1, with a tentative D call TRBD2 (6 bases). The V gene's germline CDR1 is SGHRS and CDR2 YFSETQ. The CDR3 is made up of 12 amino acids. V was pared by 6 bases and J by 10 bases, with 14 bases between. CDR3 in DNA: TGCGCCAGCACTTTAGGCGGGGAGGAGCAGTTCTTC. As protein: CASTLGGEEQFF.

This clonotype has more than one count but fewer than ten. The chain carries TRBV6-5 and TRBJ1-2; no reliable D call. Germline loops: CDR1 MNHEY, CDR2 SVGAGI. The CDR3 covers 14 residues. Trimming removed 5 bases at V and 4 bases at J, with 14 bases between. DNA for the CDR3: TGTGCCAGCAGTGGCAAACAGAAGTCCTATGGCTACACCTTC. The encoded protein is CASSGKQKSYGYTF.

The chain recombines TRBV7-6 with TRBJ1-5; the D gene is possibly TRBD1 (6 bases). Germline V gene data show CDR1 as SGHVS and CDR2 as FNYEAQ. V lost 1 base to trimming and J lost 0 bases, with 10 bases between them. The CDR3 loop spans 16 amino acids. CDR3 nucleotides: TGTGCCAGCAGCTTAGTGCCGGGGGCTAGCAATCAGCCCCAGCATTTT. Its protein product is CASSLVPGASNQPQHF.

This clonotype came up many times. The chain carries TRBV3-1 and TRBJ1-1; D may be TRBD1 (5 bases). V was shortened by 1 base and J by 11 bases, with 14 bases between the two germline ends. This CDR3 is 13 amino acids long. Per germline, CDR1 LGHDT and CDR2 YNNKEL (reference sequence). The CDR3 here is CASSQAWGGEAFF. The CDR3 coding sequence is TGTGCCAGCAGCCAAGCTTGGGGGGGTGAGGCTTTCTTT.

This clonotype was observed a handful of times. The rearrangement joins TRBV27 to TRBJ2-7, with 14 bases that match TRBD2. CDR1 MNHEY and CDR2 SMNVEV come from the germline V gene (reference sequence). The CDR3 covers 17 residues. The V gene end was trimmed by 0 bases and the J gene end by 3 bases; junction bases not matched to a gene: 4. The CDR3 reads CASSLSGLAGGIYEQYF. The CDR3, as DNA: TGTGCCAGCAGTTTATCCGGACTAGCGGGAGGAATCTACGAGCAGTACTTC.

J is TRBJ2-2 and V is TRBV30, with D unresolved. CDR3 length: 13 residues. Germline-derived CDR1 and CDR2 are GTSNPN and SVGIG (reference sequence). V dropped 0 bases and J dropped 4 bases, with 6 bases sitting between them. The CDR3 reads CAWSVRSTGELFF. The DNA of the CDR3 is TGTGCCTGGAGTGTACGGAGCACCGGGGAGCTGTTTTTT. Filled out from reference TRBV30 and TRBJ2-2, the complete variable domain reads SQTIHQWPATLVQPVGSPLSLECTVEGTSNPNLYWYRQAAGRGLQLLFYSVGIGQISSEVPQNLSASRPQDRQFILSSKKLLLSDSGFYLCAWSVRSTGELFFGEGSRLTVL.

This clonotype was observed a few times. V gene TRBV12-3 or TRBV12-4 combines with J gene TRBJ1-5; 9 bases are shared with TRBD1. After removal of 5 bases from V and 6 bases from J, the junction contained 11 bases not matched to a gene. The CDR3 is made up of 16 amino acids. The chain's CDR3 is CASSRDRVAEGQPQHF. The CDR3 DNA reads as TGTGCCAGCAGTAGGGACAGGGTGGCGGAGGGTCAGCCCCAGCATTTT.

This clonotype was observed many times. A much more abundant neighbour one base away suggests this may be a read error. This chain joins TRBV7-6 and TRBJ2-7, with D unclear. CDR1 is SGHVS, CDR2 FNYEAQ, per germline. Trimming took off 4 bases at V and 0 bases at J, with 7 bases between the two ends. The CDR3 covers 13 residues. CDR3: CASSSQSSYEQYF. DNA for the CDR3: TGTGCCAGCAGCTCACAGAGCTCCTACGAGCAGTACTTC.